This T cell receptor (beta chain) was obtained from a study of control samples from healthy donors and cancer patients. Clones were read by immunoSEQ multiplex PCR, and TCRdb kept only the in-frame ones, dropping some. This table has about 180,000 clones, nearly 90% appearing once. Looked up from germline, CDR1 is MNHEY and CDR2 is SVGAGI. The CDR3 runs 14 residues. Trimming removed 3 bases from V and 4 bases from J, with 12 bases in between. The clonotype originates from a woman between 50 and 59 years old in good health. The V and J genes are TRBV6-5 and TRBJ1-2, with D possibly being TRBD1 (6 bases). The sequencing input was blood. CDR3 sequence reads: CASSYSGTSYGYTF. CDR3 coding DNA: TGTGCCAGCAGTTATTCCGGGACATCCTATGGCTACACCTTC.